This T cell receptor (beta chain) was sequenced for a study of cytomegalovirus exposure and HLA in healthy donors. Findings of the study overall: Later analysis identified a missense DCLRE1C variant that was linked to TCR beta V- and J-gene trimming. It was in a later analysis that TCR association rates were seen to vary by HLA locus, highest for DRB1 and lowest for HLA-C. According to an earlier analysis, most TCR beta V segments yielded productive rearrangements about 90% or about 30% of the time. At a 0.05 false discovery rate, a later analysis found some 17,000 TCR beta sequences to be associated with HLA alleles.

The V and J ends lost 6 bases and 0 bases, in that order; junction bases with no gene match: 6. CDR1 is MNHEY and CDR2 is SMNVEV in the germline V gene (reference sequence). The CDR3 consists of 15 residues. Notes on this clone: The antigen remains unidentified.

PCR primers comprised 60 Vbeta and 13 Jbeta primers. Produced via immunoSEQ multiplex PCR; TCRdb's table is partial and in-frame only. The sample table sets out approximately 75,000 clones. The chain couples TRBV27 to TRBJ2-7, with 9 nucleotides matching TRBD1. The sequence derives from a boy aged 5 to 17 in good health and CMV-seronegative. Source material: PBMCs. DNA for the CDR3: TGTGCCAGCAGCCCGGGACAGGGTTACTCCTACGAGCAGTACTTC. Its protein is CASSPGQGYSYEQYF.